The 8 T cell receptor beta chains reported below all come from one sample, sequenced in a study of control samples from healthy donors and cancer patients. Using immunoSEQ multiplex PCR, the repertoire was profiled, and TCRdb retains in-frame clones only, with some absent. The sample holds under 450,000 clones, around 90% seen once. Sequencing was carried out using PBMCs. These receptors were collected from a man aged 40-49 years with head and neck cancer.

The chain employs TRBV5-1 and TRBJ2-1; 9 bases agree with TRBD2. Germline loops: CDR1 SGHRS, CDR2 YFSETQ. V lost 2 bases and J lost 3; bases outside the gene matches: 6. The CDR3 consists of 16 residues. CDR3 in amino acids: CASSFGSGSSYNEQFF. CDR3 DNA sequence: TGCGCCAGCAGCTTCGGTAGCGGGAGTAGCTACAATGAGCAGTTCTTC.

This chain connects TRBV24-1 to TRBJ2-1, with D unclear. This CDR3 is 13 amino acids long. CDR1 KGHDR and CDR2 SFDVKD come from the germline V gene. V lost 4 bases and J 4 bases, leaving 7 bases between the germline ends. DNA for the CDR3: TGTGCCACCAGTGACCACCAGTACAATGAGCAGTTCTTC. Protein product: CATSDHQYNEQFF.

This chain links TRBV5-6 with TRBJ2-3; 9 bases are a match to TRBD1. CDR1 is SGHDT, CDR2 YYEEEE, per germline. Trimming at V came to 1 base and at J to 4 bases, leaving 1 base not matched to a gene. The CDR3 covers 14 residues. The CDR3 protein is CASSLTGGSDTQYF. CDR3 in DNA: TGTGCCAGCAGCTTGACAGGGGGCTCAGATACGCAGTATTTT.

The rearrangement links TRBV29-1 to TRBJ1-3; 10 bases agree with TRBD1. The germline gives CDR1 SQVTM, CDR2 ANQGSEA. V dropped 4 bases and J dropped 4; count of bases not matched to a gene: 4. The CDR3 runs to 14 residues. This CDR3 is CSVAGQGVGNTIYF. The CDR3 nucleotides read TGCAGCGTTGCCGGACAGGGGGTAGGAAACACCATATATTTT.

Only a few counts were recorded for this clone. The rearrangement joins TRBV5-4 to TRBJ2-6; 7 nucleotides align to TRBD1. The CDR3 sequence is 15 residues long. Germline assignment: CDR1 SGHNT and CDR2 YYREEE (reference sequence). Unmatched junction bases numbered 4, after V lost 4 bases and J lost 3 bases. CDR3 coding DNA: TGTGCCAGCAGCAGACAGGGTGGTGGGGCCAACGTCCTGACTTTC. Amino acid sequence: CASSRQGGGANVLTF.

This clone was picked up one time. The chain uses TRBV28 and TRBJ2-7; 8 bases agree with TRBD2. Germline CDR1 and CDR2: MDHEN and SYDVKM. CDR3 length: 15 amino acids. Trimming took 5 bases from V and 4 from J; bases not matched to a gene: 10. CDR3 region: CASSPGGGGPYEQYF. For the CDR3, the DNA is TGTGCCAGCAGTCCCGGGGGGGGAGGGCCGTACGAGCAGTACTTC.

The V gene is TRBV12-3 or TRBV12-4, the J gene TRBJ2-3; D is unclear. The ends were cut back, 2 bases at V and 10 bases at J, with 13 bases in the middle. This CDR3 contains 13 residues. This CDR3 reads CASSLPALVAQYF. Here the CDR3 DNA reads TGTGCCAGCAGTTTACCCGCCCTCGTTGCGCAGTATTTT.

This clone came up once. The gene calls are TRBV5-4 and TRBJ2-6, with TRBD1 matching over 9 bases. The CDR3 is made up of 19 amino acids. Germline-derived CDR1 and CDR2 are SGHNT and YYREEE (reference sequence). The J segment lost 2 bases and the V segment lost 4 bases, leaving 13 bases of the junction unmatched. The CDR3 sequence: CASSRPLGGTGTGANVLTF. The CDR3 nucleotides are TGTGCCAGCAGCCGTCCTCTCGGCGGGACAGGGACTGGGGCCAACGTCCTGACTTTC.